This T cell receptor beta chain originates from a study of cytomegalovirus exposure and HLA in healthy donors. Overall study results and limits: According to a subsequent analysis, TCR clusters from the first cohort were inclined to appear together in the 90 to 150 validation repertoires. Most observed TCR sequences were rare, whereas some public TCRs were detected in many donors. According to the study, approximately 150 TCR beta chains were cytomegalovirus-associated.

Sequencing used immunoSEQ multiplex PCR; TCRdb keeps in-frame clones, though not all of them. The sample includes about 110,000 clones, over 85% of them seen just once. As concerns this clone: The antigen is undetermined.

Germline assignment: CDR1 SGHTA and CDR2 FQGNSA. Trimming cost V 3 bases and J 10 bases, with 22 bases left between them. This CDR3 spans 17 amino acids. The sample consisted of PBMCs. This receptor was identified in a woman aged 18-35 years in good health and CMV-seronegative. The V and J genes are TRBV7-2 and TRBJ1-6, with D tentatively TRBD1 (6 bases). CDR3 DNA sequence: TGTGCCAGCAGCTTCGCTCCGGGGCAGGGGACCGAATCACCCCTCCACTTT. It specifies CASSFAPGQGTESPLHF.